Following are 10 T cell receptor beta chains from one sample sequenced in a study of cytomegalovirus exposure and HLA in healthy donors. The table came from immunoSEQ multiplex PCR; TCRdb's copy has only in-frame clones and leaves some out. The profile shows about 130,000 clones, roughly nine tenths of them singletons. The sequencing input was PBMCs. The origin of the receptors is a woman aged 18 to 35 in good health and CMV-seropositive.

The V and J genes are TRBV7-9 and TRBJ2-7, with D tentatively TRBD1 (6 bases). V lost 5 bases and J 12 bases, leaving 17 bases between the germline ends. The CDR3 is made up of 12 amino acids. Germline V lookup: CDR1 SEHNR, CDR2 FQNEAQ (reference sequence). The CDR3 nucleotides are TGTGCCAGCAGCGTCCTTATCCAGGACAGGTACTTC. Residues: CASSVLIQDRYF.

The chain has TRBV29-1 and TRBJ1-1; D may be TRBD1 (6 bases). The CDR3 runs to 12 residues. V was pared by 4 bases and J by 1 base, with 7 bases between. Germline values: CDR1 SQVTM, CDR2 ANQGSEA. The chain's CDR3 is CSVVGQNTEAFF. Written as DNA, the CDR3 is TGCAGCGTTGTGGGACAGAACACTGAAGCTTTCTTT.

This clone was seen just once. Here the CDR3 DNA reads TGTGCCATCGGTGGAGGTTATGGACAGCCCCAGCATTTT. Amino acid sequence: CAIGGGYGQPQHF. The J gene is TRBJ1-5, the V gene TRBV10-3; unclear D gene. CDR1 and CDR2 from the germline V gene are ENHRY and SYGVKD. The length of the CDR3 is 13 residues. V gave up 8 bases and J gave up 7 bases, with 15 bases separating them.

The gene calls are TRBV7-8 and TRBJ1-5, with 8 bases that match TRBD1. CDR3 size: 20 residues. Germline loops: CDR1 SGHVS, CDR2 FQNEAQ. V was pared by 4 bases and J by 7 bases, with 24 bases of the junction left unmatched. CDR3 DNA sequence: TGTGCCAGCAGCTACGGACAGGGCGTGGGATGGTCGGCTAAAAAACAGCCCCAGCATTTT. It encodes CASSYGQGVGWSAKKQPQHF.

The chain is built from TRBV5-4 and TRBJ2-7, with 7 bases matching TRBD2. After removal of 0 bases from V and 2 bases from J, the junction contained 5 bases not matched to a gene. Germline V gives CDR1 SGHNT, CDR2 YYREEE (reference sequence). The CDR3 consists of 15 residues. The CDR3 loop reads CASSLGRGVPYEQYF. The CDR3 bases are TGTGCCAGCAGCTTGGGCCGGGGGGTTCCCTACGAGCAGTACTTC.

The J gene is TRBJ2-1, the V gene TRBV7-9; 9 nucleotides align to TRBD2. Germline CDR1 and CDR2: SEHNR and FQNEAQ (reference sequence). J was trimmed by 2 bases and V by 4 bases; bases with no gene match: 12. The CDR3 consists of 18 residues. The CDR3 sequence is CASSSPDLSGGAYNEQFF. The CDR3 coding sequence is TGTGCCAGCAGCTCCCCGGATCTTAGCGGGGGCGCCTACAATGAGCAGTTCTTC.

This chain connects TRBV7-2 to TRBJ1-6; perhaps TRBD1 as D (6 bases). The CDR3 has 13 residues. CDR1 is SGHTA, CDR2 FQGNSA, per germline. Trimming pared 3 bases from V and 15 bases from J, leaving 15 bases between. CDR3 sequence: CASSFLTGPSLHF. CDR3 bases: TGTGCCAGCAGCTTTTTGACAGGTCCGAGCCTCCACTTT. Full variable domain (outside the CDR3, taken from reference TRBV7-2 and TRBJ1-6): GAGVSQSPSNKVTEKGKDVELRCDPISGHTALYWYRQSLGQGLEFLIYFQGNSAPDKSGLPSDRFSAERTGGSVSTLTIQRTQQEDSAVYLCASSFLTGPSLHFGNGTRLTVT.

V and J are TRBV27 and TRBJ1-2, with 7 bases identical to TRBD1. With V trimmed by 5 bases and J by 1 base, 7 bases remained unmatched. The CDR3 is 15 amino acids. The V gene's germline CDR1 is MNHEY and CDR2 SMNVEV (reference sequence). The CDR3 sequence: CASSLTTGLNYGYTF. The DNA for the CDR3 is TGTGCCAGCAGTCTCACGACAGGGCTTAACTATGGCTACACCTTC.

The chain uses TRBV28 and TRBJ1-2; possible D gene TRBD1, 6 bases. Germline CDR1 is MDHEN and CDR2 is SYDVKM. The germline V and J ends were trimmed by 3 bases and 8 bases, with 16 bases remaining between them. This CDR3 is 14 amino acids long. The CDR3 DNA follows: TGTGCCAGCAGTTTGGCAGGGGCGGGAGGGGGCTACACCTTC. Protein sequence: CASSLAGAGGGYTF.

This clone was seen once. The CDR3 coding sequence is TGTGCCAGCAGCTTATATAATGAAGCTTTCTTT. It specifies CASSLYNEAFF. The rearrangement joins TRBV11-2 to TRBJ1-1; D uncertain. V lost 2 bases, J lost 7 bases, and 5 bases lay in between. Per germline, CDR1 SGHAT and CDR2 FQNNGV. There are 11 residues in the CDR3.